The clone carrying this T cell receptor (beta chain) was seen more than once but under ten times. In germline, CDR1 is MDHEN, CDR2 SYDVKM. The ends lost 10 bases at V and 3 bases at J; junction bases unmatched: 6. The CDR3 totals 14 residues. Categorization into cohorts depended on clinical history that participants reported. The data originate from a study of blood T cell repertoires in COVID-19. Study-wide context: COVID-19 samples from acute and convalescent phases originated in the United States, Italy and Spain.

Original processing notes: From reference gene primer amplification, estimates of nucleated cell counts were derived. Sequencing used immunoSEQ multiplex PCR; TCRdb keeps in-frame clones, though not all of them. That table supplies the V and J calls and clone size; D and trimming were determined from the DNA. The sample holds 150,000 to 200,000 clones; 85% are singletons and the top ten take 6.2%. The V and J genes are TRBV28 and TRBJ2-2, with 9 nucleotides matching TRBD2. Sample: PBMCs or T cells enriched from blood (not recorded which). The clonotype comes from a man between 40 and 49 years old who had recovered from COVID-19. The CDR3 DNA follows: TGTGCCACTAGGCGCGGGGGGGACACCGGGGAGCTGTTTTTT. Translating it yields CATRRGGDTGELFF.